The source of this T cell receptor (beta chain) is a study of OX40 agonist ivuxolimab in advanced cancers. Across the study: Head and neck, renal cell, melanoma or hepatocellular carcinoma were the cancers that dose-escalation patients had. The eligibility criteria allowed prior anti-PD-1, anti-PD-L1 or anti-CTLA-4 therapy, and under 50% had some. Patients achieving partial responses numbered three: one hepatocellular carcinoma case and two cutaneous melanoma cases.

Sequencing was performed with immunoSEQ multiplex PCR; in TCRdb, only in-frame clones are kept and a portion is missing. The sample includes tens of thousands of clones, 94% of them seen just once. The germline V gene encodes CDR1 GTSNPN and CDR2 SVGIG (reference sequence). CDR3 length: 15 amino acids. V was shortened by 3 bases and J by 1 base, with 15 bases between the two germline ends. The TCR comes from an adult with an advanced solid tumor such as melanoma, head and neck, liver or kidney cancer. The starting material was CD4+ or CD8+ T cells sorted from blood, obtained in a trial of the OX40 agonist ivuxolimab. The J gene is TRBJ1-1, the V gene TRBV30; perhaps TRBD1 as D (6 bases). For the CDR3, the DNA is TGTGCCTGGAGGGGACCTGGGACACAGAACACTGAAGCTTTCTTT. Translation: CAWRGPGTQNTEAFF.